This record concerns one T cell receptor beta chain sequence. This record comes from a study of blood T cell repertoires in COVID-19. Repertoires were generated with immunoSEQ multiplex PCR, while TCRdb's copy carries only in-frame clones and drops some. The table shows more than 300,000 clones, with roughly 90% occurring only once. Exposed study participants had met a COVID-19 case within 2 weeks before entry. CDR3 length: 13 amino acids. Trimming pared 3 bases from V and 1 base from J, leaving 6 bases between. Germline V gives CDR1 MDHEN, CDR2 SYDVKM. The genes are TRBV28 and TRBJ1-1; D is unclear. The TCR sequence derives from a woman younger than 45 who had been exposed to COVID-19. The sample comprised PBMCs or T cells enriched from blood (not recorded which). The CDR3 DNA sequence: TGTGCCAGCAGTTTCGCCAGGAACACTGAAGCTTTCTTT. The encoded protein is CASSFARNTEAFF.